This T cell receptor (beta chain) was sequenced during a study of T cell changes during pregnancy in multiple sclerosis (dated by TCRdb to the late 2010s). Context from the whole study: The study examined how the T cell repertoire changed over the course of pregnancy in women with multiple sclerosis.

The library was obtained by the immunoSEQ multiplex PCR assay. TCRdb took over this immuneACCESS table, retaining in-frame rearrangements with V and J assigned. Such tables are incomplete; in checked studies, under half of the missing clones stem from an unresolved V gene, and the remainder is unexplained. Here the sample has about 20,000 clones; 80% to 90% occur a single time. The ten largest account for approximately 12% of the sample. V gives up 5 bases and J gives up 2 bases, and the segment between their germline ends measures 13 bases. There are 14 amino acids in the CDR3, from cysteine to phenylalanine inclusive. Left in the record is the CDR3 DNA by itself, 42 bases read in frame from the first base. Based on the germline V gene (reference sequence), the CDR1 and CDR2 sequences are LNHNV and YYDKDF. Comments on this clone: No cognate antigen has been identified for it. Base qualities are not at hand, and no much larger clone is one base apart.

The starting material was CD8+ T cells from peripheral blood mononuclear cells, obtained in the third trimester of pregnancy. The sequence came from a female donor in good health, enrolled as a control in a pregnancy study. The chain links TRBV15 with TRBJ2-7; TRBD2 could be the D gene, as 6 bases match. The nucleotide sequence reads as follows: TGTGCCACCAGCGGGGGGTTAGGAGCCTACGAGCAGTACTTC. The encoded protein is CATSGGLGAYEQYF. Extended through the reference TRBV15 and TRBJ2-7 proteins, this CDR3 yields the full variable domain: DAMVIQNPRYQVTQFGKPVTLSCSQTLNHNVMYWYQQKSSQAPKLLFHYYDKDFNNEADTPDNFQSRRPNTSFCFLDIRSPGLGDTAMYLCATSGGLGAYEQYFGPGTRLTVT.